The present T cell receptor (beta chain) was sequenced within a study of shared clonotypes between healthy human individuals (TCRdb year 2020). As for the study more broadly: The cohort included three men and a couple of women between 18 and 49 years of age. To increase sequencing depth and limit assay-specific biases, different laboratories used diverse techniques to prepare libraries and sequence TCR repertoires. Per donor, leukapheresis produced somewhere between about 0.9 and 9 billion PBMCs. The study deeply sequenced blood TCR repertoires of about 5 healthy adults to estimate repertoire size and the extent of clonotype sharing between individuals. For each donor, CD4 naive and CD4 memory were each run on three plates, CD8 naive on two plates, and CD8 memory on one plate. Results and caveats for the whole study, not just this receptor: Sampling was restricted to blood, and TCR repertoires in tissue are likely to differ from TCR repertoires in blood. Estimated clonotype richness was generally larger for naive than for memory subsets. Because the study included a small number of donors, the genetic and exposure-history diversity represented was limited. Clonotypes shared by all four sorted-subset donors showed higher generation probabilities than non-shared clonotypes. Based on pairwise subsampling, the degree of clonotype sharing among donors was expected to be affected by sequencing depth. About 5% of naive CD4, 3.5% of naive CD8, around 2.3% of memory CD4, and roughly 0.4% of memory CD8 clonotypes were shared across four donors. Even with the large sequencing depth, rarefaction of the sorted-subset datasets indicated that sequencing was incomplete.

For this chain, trimming is 2 bases at the V end and 2 bases at the J end, and the number of junction bases without a gene match is 6. The CDR3 runs 15 amino acids, cysteine and phenylalanine included. The retained sequence is limited to the CDR3, 45 bases, with the frame set at the first base. The germline V gene (reference sequence) yields LNHNV for CDR1 and YYDKDF for CDR2. Healthy HIV-negative adults with no recently reported acute infections or vaccinations were included as donors. Only Caucasian adults living in Nashville, Tennessee, USA were represented among the donors. CD8 memory samples consisted of magnetically selected CD45RO+ cells combined with CCR7-negative CD45RA+ effector memory (TemRA) cells. Blood was obtained by leukapheresis, after which PBMCs were separated by Ficoll-Histopaque density gradient centrifugation and cryopreserved in liquid nitrogen vapor phase. Purity and quantity of every magnetically sorted T cell population were checked by analytical flow cytometry. Each sorted fraction had its genomic DNA isolated and then quantified by UV absorbance on a Nanodrop 2000c.

TCR CDR3 regions were amplified from genomic DNA by multiplex PCR using the deep immunoSEQ assay. For each cell subset, the extracted genomic DNA was distributed evenly across all wells of several immunoSEQ 96-well plates, and each plate served as one replicate. For sorted subsets, each replicate PCR was loaded with 200 ng genomic DNA, equivalent to about 30,000 T cell genomes. Purified libraries were measured with a Qubit 3.0 fluorometer, size-checked on a Bioanalyzer 2100, and measured again with the KAPA Library Quantification kit. Each immunoSEQ 96-well plate was sequenced on its own single-read 150-cycle Illumina NextSeq 550 flow cell. As for how the authors treated the data: Because the immunoSEQ output held only junctional sequences and lacked quality scores, the filtering could not match the filtering applied to full-length reads. To assign V/J genes and CDR3, sequences were annotated against IMGT germline references using PyIR, a Python wrapper for IgBLAST v1.9. Reads were removed for weak V/J assignments (E-value above 1e-6), missing CDR3, stop codons, out-of-frame junctions, or ambiguous translated residues. V3J clonotypes were defined by identical inferred V gene, J gene, and CDR3 amino acid sequence. The percentage overlap between two repertoires was calculated by dividing the number of shared unique clonotypes by the size of the smaller repertoire. RTK rarefaction, the Chao1 estimator, and Recon v2.1 estimates of unobserved clonotypes were used to assess repertoire richness. For all TCRbeta clonotypes obtained by the gDNA method from a handful of donors, generation probabilities were computed with OLGA. Sourced from immuneACCESS, this table was stored by TCRdb with only in-frame sequences that have V and J called. A share of the clones is absent; for the studies checked, an unresolved V gene accounts for under half, and the remainder has no known explanation. The D gene and trimming were derived from the DNA, and the V and J assignments and clone size from that table. Counted in this sample were about 100,000 clones; around 68% of them appeared once. Of the sample, 45% to 55% falls within the top ten clones.

Regarding this clone: Its antigen is still unknown. Within one base of it there is no much larger clone, and no base qualities were kept.

Sequenced material: memory CD8+ T cells sorted from blood. Taken with the paper, the label for cell subset or site translates to: CD45RO+ cells pooled with CCR7-negative TemRA cells. The sequence was collected from a man aged 30 to 39 in good health. The chain links TRBV15 with TRBJ2-7, with TRBD1 identical over 7 junction bases. The DNA sequence reads TGTGCCACCAGCAGAAAAAGGGACAGTCCCTACGAGCAGTACTTC. It codes for CATSRKRDSPYEQYF.